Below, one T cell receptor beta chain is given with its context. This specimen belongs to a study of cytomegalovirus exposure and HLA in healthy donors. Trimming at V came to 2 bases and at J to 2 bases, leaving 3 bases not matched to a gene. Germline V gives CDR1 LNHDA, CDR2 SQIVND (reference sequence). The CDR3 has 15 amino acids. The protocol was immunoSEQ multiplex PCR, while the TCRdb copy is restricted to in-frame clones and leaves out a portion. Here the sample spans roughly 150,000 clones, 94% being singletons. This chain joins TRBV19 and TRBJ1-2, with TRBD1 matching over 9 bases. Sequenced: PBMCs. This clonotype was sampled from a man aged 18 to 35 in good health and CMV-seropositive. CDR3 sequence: CASSISGTGNYGYTF. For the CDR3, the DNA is TGTGCCAGTAGTATATCCGGGACAGGGAACTATGGCTACACCTTC.